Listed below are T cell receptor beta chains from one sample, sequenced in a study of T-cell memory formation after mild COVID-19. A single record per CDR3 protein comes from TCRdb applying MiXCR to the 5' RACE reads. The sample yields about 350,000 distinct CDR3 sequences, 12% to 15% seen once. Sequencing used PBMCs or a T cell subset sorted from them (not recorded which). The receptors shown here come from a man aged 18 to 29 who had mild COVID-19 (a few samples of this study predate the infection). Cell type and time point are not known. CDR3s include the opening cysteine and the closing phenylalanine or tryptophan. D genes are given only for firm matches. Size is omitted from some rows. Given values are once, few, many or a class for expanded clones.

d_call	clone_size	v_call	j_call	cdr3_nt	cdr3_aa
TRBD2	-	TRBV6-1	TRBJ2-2	TGTGCCAGCAGTGGTTACCCCGGACTAGCGGGGGGCCCTGGATGGGAGCTGTTTTTT	CASSGYPGLAGGPGWELFF
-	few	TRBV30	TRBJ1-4	TGTGCCTGGAGTGCCGTCGGGTCGGCTAATGAAAAACTGTTTTTT	CAWSAVGSANEKLFF
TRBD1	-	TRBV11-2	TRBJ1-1	TGTGCCAGCAGCCTTAGACAGGGAGCTGAAGCTTTCTTT	CASSLRQGAEAFF
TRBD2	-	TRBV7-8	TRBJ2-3	TGTGCCAGCAGCGAAAACCGGGACTATAGCACAGATACGCAGTATTTT	CASSENRDYSTDTQYF
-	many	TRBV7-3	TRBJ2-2	TGTGCCAGCAGCTCCGGACAGCCGACCGGGGAGCTGTTTTTT	CASSSGQPTGELFF
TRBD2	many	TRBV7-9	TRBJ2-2	TGTGCCAGCCCTCAAGGACTAGCCCTTAACACCGGGGAGCTGTTTTTT	CASPQGLALNTGELFF
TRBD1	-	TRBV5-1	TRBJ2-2	TGCGCCAGTATTCAGGACAGGGTGGAGAACACCGGGGAGCTGTTTTTT	CASIQDRVENTGELFF
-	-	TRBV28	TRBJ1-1	TGTGCCAGCAGCTCTGGGCCCCAGAGAGCTTTCTTT	CASSSGPQRAFF
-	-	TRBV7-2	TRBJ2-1	TGTGCCAGCAGCCCCCGGGGGCGGCGGATCTCCTACAATGAGCAGTTCTTC	CASSPRGRRISYNEQFF
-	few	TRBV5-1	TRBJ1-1	TGCGCCAGCACCGCTTACCCGAACACTGAAGCTTTCTTT	CASTAYPNTEAFF
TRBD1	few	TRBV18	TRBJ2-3	TGTGCCAGCTCACCACGACAGGGGAAAACAGATACGCAGTATTTT	CASSPRQGKTDTQYF
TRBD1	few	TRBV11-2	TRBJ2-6	TGTGCCAGCGGGCCCGGGACAGGGGTGGCTGGGGCCAACGTCCTGACTTTC	CASGPGTGVAGANVLTF
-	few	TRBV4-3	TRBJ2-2	TGCGCCAGCAGCCAGCTTACCACCGGGGAGCTGTTTTTT	CASSQLTTGELFF
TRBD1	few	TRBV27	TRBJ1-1	TGTGCCAGCAGTTTATTCCCCCCAGGGGGGAGGACTGAAGCTTTCTTT	CASSLFPPGGRTEAFF
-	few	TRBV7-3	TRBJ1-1	TGTGCCAGCAGCTTTATGGGGGAGACTGAAGCTTTCTTT	CASSFMGETEAFF
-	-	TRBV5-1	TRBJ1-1	TGCGCCAGCAGCTTGGTCCCCTCGTCCACTGAAGCTTTCTTT	CASSLVPSSTEAFF
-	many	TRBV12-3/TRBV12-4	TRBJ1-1	TGTGCCAGCAGTTTAGAGGAACCATACAGAGCTTTCTTT	CASSLEEPYRAFF
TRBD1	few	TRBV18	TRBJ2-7	TGTGCCAGCTCTGGGACAGGGGGGTACGAGCAGTACTTC	CASSGTGGYEQYF
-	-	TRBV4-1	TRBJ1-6	TGCGCCAGCAGCCAACAGAGGGCTCCTTCACCCCTCCACTTT	CASSQQRAPSPLHF
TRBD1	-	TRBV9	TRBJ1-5	TGTGCCAGCTCAACGACAGGGTCTAGCAATCAGCCCCAGCATTTT	CASSTTGSSNQPQHF
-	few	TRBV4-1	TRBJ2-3	TGCGCCAGCAGCCCGATAGGGGGGAAGGGCACAGATACGCAGTATTTT	CASSPIGGKGTDTQYF
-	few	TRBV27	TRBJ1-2	TGTGCCAGCAGTTCAACCTTTCGAAGGCGCCAGCTCTATGGCTACACCTTC	CASSSTFRRRQLYGYTF
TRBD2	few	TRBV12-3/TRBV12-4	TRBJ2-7	TGTGCCAGCAGGAACACCGGGACTAGCGGAACCGAGCAGTACTTC	CASRNTGTSGTEQYF
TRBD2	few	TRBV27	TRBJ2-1	TGTGCCAGCAGTACCCGGGGGGGGCGCCGAACCTACAATGAGCAGTTCTTC	CASSTRGGRRTYNEQFF
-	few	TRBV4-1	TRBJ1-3	TGCGCCAGCAGCCAAGATACGGCTGACTCTGGAAACACCATATATTTT	CASSQDTADSGNTIYF
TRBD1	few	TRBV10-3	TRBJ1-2	TGTGCCATCAGCAAGGGACAGGGGGATGGCTACACCTTC	CAISKGQGDGYTF
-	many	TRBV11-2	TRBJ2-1	TGTGCCAGCAGCGAGGGCCTCCAGGGCAACGAGCAGTTCTTC	CASSEGLQGNEQFF
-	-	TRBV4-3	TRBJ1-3	TGCGCCAGCAGCCAAAGCGGCTCACCTGGAAACACCATATATTTT	CASSQSGSPGNTIYF
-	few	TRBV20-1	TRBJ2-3	TGCAGTGCTAGAGATTGGGGCGGGGACTTCCCAGATACGCAGTATTTT	CSARDWGGDFPDTQYF
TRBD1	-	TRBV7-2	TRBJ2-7	TGTGCCAGCAGCCAGACAGGGTTCGCCTACGAGCAGTACTTC	CASSQTGFAYEQYF
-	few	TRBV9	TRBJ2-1	TGTGCCAGCGGGAGCTTCGGTGAGCAGTTCTTC	CASGSFGEQFF
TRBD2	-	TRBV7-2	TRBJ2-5	TGTGCCAGCAGCTTGGTACTAGCGGGGGGGCCGTCCCCCCAGTACTTC	CASSLVLAGGPSPQYF
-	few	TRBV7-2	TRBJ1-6	TGTGCCAGCAGCTTAGTAGTTAGGGGAAATTCACCCCTCCACTTT	CASSLVVRGNSPLHF
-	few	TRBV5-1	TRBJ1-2	TGCGCCAGCAGCTTGGCGGCGACCAACTATGGCTACACCTTC	CASSLAATNYGYTF
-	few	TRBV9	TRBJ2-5	TGTGCCAGCAGCGGGCAGCCATTTGAGACCCAGTACTTC	CASSGQPFETQYF
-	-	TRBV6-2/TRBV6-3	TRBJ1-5	TGTGCCAGCAGTTACTCGACTCAGTTCAATCAGCCCCAGCATTTT	CASSYSTQFNQPQHF
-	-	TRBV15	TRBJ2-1	TGTGCCACCAGCTCAGTAGCGAGGTACAATGAGCAGTTCTTC	CATSSVARYNEQFF
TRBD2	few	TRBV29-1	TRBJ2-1	TGCAGCGTTGAAGGCGGACTAGCAGGGGCTGAGCAGTTCTTC	CSVEGGLAGAEQFF
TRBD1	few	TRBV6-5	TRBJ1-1	TGTGCCAGCAGTTCGGACAGGGAGACTGAAGCTTTCTTT	CASSSDRETEAFF
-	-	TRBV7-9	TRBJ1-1	TGTGCCATCGGTCCACGGGCGGAGCGGAACACTGAAGCTTTCTTT	CAIGPRAERNTEAFF
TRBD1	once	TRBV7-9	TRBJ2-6	TGTGCCAGCAGCTTATTAGGGGGCGAGTTGAGATCTGGGGCTAACGTCCTGACTTTC	CASSLLGGELRSGANVLTF
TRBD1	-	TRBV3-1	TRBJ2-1	TGTGCCAGCAGCCCGCAGGGGGGACAGGGGGCTTACAATGAGCAGTTCTTC	CASSPQGGQGAYNEQFF
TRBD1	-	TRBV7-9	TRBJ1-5	TGTGCCAGCAGCGCGACAGGGGCCAATCAGCCCCAGCATTTT	CASSATGANQPQHF
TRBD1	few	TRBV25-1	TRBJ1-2	TGTGCCAGCAGTGTCTCCGGGACAGGGGTTAACTATGGCTACACCTTC	CASSVSGTGVNYGYTF
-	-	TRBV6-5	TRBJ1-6	TGTGCCAGCAGCCTAAGGGGGGTTGTTGGGTCACCCCTCCACTTT	CASSLRGVVGSPLHF
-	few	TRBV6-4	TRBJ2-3	TGTGCCAGCAGTGCTTGGGGCGTGGGAACAGATACGCAGTATTTT	CASSAWGVGTDTQYF
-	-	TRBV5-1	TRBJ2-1	TGCGCCAGCAGCCGCCTCCCCGTCTCCTACAATGAGCAGTTCTTC	CASSRLPVSYNEQFF
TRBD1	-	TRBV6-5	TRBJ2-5	TGTGCCAGCAGTTCCCTCGGACAGGGAGGCAGGGAGACCCAGTACTTC	CASSSLGQGGRETQYF
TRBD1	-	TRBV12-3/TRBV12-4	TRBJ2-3	TGTGCCAGCAGTCGGACAGGGGGAGGCCCAGATACGCAGTATTTT	CASSRTGGGPDTQYF
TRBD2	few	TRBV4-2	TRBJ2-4	TGTGCCAGCAGCCAAGAAAGCGGGGGTGGGTCCAAAAACATTCAGTACTTC	CASSQESGGGSKNIQYF
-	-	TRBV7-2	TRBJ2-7	TGTGCCAGCAAGGAGGGGGGATCGGGCCCGTTCTACGAGCAGTACTTC	CASKEGGSGPFYEQYF
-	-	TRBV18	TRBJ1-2	TGTGCCAGCTCACCGAGGGCAGGCCGGGAGTCGACCTATGGCTACACCTTC	CASSPRAGRESTYGYTF
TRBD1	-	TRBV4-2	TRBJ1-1	TGTGCCAGCAGCCACCGACAGGGCCCGAGGACTGAAGCTTTCTTT	CASSHRQGPRTEAFF
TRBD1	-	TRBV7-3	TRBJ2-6	TGTGCCAGCAGCCCCCGAGGACAGGGGAGCTCTGGGGCCAACGTCCTGACTTTC	CASSPRGQGSSGANVLTF
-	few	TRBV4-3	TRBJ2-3	TGCGCCAGCAGCCAAGATAGGGGGTACCGCACAGATACGCAGTATTTT	CASSQDRGYRTDTQYF
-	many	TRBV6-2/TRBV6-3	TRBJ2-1	TGTGCCAGCCTGAAACCAGACAGGGGAGGGAATGAGCAGTTCTTC	CASLKPDRGGNEQFF
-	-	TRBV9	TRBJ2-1	TGTGCCAGCAGCGTAGAACACGGTATCTCCTACAATGAGCAGTTCTTC	CASSVEHGISYNEQFF